This entry features one TCR beta chain sequence. This sample is part of a study of blood T cell repertoires in COVID-19. Study details: PBMCs, B-cell-depleted T cells, or T cells were the source of the cDNA or gDNA that made up the material.

Methods used by the authors: Reference gene primers were amplified, and this amplification served to estimate nucleated cell counts. The assay was immunoSEQ multiplex PCR, and TCRdb's table has in-frame clones only and misses some. Clone size and the V and J calls come from that table; the DNA yielded D and trimming. This repertoire shows around 170,000 clones, less than 90% found once; its top ten account for approximately 6.1%. Trimming at V came to 4 bases and at J to 1 base, leaving 3 bases not matched to a gene. The CDR3 runs 14 residues. Germline V gives CDR1 SGHTS, CDR2 YDEGEE. J is TRBJ2-7 and V is TRBV5-8; TRBD1 aligns across 9 bases. This sequence originates from a woman aged 40 to 55 with acute or convalescent COVID-19. Sequencing used peripheral blood. CDR3 in DNA: TGTGCCAGCAGCCGGGGACAGGGATCCTACGAGCAGTACTTC. Encoded protein: CASSRGQGSYEQYF.